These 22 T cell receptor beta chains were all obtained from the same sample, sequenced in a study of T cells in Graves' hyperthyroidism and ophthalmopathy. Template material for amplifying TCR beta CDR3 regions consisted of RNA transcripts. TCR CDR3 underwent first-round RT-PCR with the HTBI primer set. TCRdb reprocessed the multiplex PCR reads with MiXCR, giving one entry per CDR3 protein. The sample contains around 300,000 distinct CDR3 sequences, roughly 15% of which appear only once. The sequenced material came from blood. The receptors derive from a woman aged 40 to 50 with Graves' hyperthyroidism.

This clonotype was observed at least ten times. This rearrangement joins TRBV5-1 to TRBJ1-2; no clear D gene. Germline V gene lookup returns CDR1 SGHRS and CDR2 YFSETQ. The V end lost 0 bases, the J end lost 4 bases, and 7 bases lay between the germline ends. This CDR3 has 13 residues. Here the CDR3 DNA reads TGCGCCAGCAGCTTGGTGGAGGGCTATGGCTACACCTTC. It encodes CASSLVEGYGYTF. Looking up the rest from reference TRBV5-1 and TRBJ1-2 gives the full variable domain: KAGVTQTPRYLIKTRGQQVTLSCSPISGHRSVSWYQQTPGQGLQFLFEYFSETQRNKGNFPGRFSGRQFSNSRSEMNVSTLELGDSALYLCASSLVEGYGYTFGSGTRLTVV.

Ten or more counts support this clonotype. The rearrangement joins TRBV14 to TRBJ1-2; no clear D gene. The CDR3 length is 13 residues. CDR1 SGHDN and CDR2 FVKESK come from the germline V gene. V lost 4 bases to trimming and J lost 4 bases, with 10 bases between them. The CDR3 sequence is CASSPSPIYGYTF. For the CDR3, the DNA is TGTGCCAGCAGCCCCTCGCCCATCTATGGCTACACCTTC.

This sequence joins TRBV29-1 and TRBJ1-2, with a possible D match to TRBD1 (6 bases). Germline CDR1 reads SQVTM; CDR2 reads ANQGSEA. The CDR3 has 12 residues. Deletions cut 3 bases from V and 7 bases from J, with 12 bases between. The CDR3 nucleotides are TGCAGCGTTGAGGGGGCTACTAGTGGCTACACCTTC. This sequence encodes CSVEGATSGYTF.

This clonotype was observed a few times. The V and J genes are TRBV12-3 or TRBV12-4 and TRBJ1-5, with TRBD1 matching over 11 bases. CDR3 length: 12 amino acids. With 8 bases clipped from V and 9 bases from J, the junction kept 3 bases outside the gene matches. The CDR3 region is CASGDRGWPQHF. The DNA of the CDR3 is TGTGCCAGCGGGGACAGGGGGTGGCCCCAGCATTTT.

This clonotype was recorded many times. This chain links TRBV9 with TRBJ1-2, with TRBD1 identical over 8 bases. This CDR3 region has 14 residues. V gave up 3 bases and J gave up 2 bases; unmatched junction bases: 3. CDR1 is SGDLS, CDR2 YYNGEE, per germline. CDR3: CASSARTGNYGYTF. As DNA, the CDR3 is TGTGCCAGCAGCGCCAGGACAGGGAACTATGGCTACACCTTC.

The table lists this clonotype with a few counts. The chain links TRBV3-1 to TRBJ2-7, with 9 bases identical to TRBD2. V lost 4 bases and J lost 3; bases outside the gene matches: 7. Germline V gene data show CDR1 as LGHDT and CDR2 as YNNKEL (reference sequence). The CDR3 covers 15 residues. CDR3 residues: CASSRAGTSRYEQYF. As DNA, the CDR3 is TGTGCCAGCAGCCGGGCCGGGACTAGCCGCTACGAGCAGTACTTC.

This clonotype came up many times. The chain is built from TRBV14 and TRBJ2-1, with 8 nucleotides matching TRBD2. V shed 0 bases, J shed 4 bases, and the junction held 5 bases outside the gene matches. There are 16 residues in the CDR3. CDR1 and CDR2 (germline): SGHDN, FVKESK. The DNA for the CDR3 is TGTGCCAGCAGCCAAGATTGGGGGACTAGTTACAATGAGCAGTTCTTC. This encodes CASSQDWGTSYNEQFF.

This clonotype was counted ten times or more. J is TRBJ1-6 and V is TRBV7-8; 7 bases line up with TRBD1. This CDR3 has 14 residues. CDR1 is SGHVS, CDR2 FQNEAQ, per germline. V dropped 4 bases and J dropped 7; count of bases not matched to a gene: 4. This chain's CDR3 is CASSWGTENSPLHF. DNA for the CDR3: TGTGCCAGCAGCTGGGGGACAGAGAATTCACCCCTCCACTTT.

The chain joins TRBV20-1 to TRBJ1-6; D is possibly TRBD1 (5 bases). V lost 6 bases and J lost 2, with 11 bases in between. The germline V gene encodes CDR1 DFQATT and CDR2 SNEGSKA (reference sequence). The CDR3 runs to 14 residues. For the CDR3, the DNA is TGCAGTGCAAAGGGGCGAACCTATAATTCACCCCTCCACTTT. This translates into CSAKGRTYNSPLHF.

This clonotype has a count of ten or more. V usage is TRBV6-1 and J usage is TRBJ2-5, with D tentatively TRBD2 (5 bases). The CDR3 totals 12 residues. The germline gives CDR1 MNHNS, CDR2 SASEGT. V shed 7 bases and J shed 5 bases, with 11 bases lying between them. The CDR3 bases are TGTGCCAGCATGCGGGTTTTCGAGACCCAGTACTTC. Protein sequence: CASMRVFETQYF.

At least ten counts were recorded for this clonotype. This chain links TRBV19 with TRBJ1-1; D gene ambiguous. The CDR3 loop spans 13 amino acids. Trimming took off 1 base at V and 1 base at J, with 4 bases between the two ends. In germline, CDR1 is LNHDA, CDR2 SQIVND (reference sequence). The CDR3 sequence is CASSIVQNTEAFF. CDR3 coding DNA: TGTGCCAGTAGTATAGTACAGAACACTGAAGCTTTCTTT. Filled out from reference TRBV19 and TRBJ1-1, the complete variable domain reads DGGITQSPKYLFRKEGQNVTLSCEQNLNHDAMYWYRQDPGQGLRLIYYSQIVNDFQKGDIAEGYSVSREKKESFPLTVTSAQKNPTAFYLCASSIVQNTEAFFGQGTRLTVV.

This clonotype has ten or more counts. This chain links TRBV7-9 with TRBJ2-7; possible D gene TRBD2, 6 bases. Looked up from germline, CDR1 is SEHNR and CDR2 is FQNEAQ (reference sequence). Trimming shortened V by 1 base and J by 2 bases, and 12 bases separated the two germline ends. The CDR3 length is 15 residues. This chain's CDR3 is CASSLEFSGAYEQYF. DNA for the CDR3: TGTGCCAGCAGCTTAGAGTTTAGCGGAGCCTACGAGCAGTACTTC.

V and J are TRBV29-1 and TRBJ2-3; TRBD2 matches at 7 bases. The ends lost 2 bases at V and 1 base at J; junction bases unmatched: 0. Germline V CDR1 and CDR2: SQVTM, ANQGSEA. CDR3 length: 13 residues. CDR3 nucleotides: TGCAGCGTTGAACTAGCGGGCACAGATACGCAGTATTTT. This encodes CSVELAGTDTQYF.

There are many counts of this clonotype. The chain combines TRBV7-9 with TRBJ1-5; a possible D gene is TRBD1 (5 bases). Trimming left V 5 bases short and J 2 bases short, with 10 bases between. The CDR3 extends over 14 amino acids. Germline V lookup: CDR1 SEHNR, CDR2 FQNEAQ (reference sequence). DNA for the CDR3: TGTGCCAGCAGCGCCCGGGACGGCAATCAGCCCCAGCATTTT. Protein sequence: CASSARDGNQPQHF.

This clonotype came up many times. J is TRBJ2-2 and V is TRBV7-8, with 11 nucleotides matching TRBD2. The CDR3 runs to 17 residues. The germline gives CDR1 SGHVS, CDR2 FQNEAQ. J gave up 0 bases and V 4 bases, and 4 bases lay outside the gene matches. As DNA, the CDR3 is TGTGCCAGCAGCTCGATAGCGGGAGGGCCGAACACCGGGGAGCTGTTTTTT. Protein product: CASSSIAGGPNTGELFF.

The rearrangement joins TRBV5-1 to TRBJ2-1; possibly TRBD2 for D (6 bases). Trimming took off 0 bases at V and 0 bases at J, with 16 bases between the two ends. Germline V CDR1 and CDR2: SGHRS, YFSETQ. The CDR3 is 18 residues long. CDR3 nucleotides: TGCGCCAGCAGCTTGGCGTGGGCTAGCGCCAGCTCCTACAATGAGCAGTTCTTC. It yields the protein CASSLAWASASSYNEQFF.

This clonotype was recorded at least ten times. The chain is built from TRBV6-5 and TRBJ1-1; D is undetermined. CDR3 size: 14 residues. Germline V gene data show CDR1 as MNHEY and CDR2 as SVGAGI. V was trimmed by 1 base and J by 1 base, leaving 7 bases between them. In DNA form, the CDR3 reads TGTGCCAGCAGTTACTTCGGGGAGAACACTGAAGCTTTCTTT. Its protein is CASSYFGENTEAFF.

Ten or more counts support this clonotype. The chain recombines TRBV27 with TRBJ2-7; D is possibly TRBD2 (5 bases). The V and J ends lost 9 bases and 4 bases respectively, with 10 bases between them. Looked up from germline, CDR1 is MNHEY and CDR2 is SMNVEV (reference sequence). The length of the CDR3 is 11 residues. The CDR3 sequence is CASGVAYEQYF. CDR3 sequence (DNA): TGTGCCAGTGGGGTAGCGTACGAGCAGTACTTC.

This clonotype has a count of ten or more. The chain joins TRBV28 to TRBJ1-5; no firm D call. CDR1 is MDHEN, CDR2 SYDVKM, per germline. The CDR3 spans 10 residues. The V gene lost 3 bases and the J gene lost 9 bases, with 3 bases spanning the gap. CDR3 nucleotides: TGTGCCAGCAGTTTTCTGCCCCAGCATTTT. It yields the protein CASSFLPQHF. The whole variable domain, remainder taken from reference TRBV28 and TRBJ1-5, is DVKVTQSSRYLVKRTGEKVFLECVQDMDHENMFWYRQDPGLGLRLIYFSYDVKMKEKGDIPEGYSVSREKKERFSLILESASTNQTSMYLCASSFLPQHFGDGTRLSIL.

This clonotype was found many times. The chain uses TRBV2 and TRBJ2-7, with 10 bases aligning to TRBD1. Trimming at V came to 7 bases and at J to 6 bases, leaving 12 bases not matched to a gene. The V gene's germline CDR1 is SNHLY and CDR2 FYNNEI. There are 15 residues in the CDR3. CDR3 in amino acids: CASKLTGTGDTEQYF. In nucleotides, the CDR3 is TGTGCCAGCAAACTTACCGGGACAGGGGATACCGAGCAGTACTTC. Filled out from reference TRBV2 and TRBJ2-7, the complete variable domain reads EPEVTQTPSHQVTQMGQEVILRCVPISNHLYFYWYRQILGQKVEFLVSFYNNEISEKSEIFDDQFSVERPDGSNFTLKIRSTKLEDSAMYFCASKLTGTGDTEQYFGPGTRLTVT.

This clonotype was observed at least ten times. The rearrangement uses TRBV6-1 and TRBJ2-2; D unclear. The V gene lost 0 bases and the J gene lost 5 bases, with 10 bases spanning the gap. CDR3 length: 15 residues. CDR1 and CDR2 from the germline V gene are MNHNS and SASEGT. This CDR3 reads CASSEALQSTGELFF. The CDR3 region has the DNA TGTGCCAGCAGTGAAGCGCTCCAGTCGACCGGGGAGCTGTTTTTT.

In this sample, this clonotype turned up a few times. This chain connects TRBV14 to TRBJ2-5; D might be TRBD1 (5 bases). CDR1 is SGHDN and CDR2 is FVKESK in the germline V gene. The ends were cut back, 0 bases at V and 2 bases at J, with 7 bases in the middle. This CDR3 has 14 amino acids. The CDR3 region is CASSQDRVQETQYF. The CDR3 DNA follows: TGTGCCAGCAGCCAAGACAGGGTTCAAGAGACCCAGTACTTC.